The 9 T cell receptor beta chains given below trace back to one sample, sequenced in a study of blood T cell repertoires in COVID-19 (dated by TCRdb to between 2020 and 2021). Libraries were built with the immunoSEQ multiplex PCR assay. TCRdb took this table from immuneACCESS and kept in-frame rearrangements with V and J called. Such tables lack part of the clones; where checked against another copy, unresolved V genes explain under half of the gap, and the rest is unexplained. This sample lists around 300,000 clones; roughly 80% were detected once. The top ten clonotypes cover around 4.2% of the sample. Sequenced sample: peripheral blood. These receptors were obtained from a woman between 50 and 59 years old with active or convalescent COVID-19.

The table lists this clone with a few counts. This sequence joins TRBV20-1 and TRBJ2-7; 8 nucleotides line up with TRBD2. This CDR3 spans 16 amino acids. J gave up 0 bases and V 3 bases, and 10 bases lay outside the gene matches. Germline V gene sequence: CDR1 DFQATT, CDR2 SNEGSKA (reference sequence). The CDR3 sequence: CSASYLAGWSSYEQYF. The CDR3 nucleotides read TGCAGTGCTAGTTATCTAGCGGGCTGGAGCTCCTACGAGCAGTACTTC.

The J gene is TRBJ2-1, the V gene TRBV2; maybe TRBD2 (6 bases). V was pared by 8 bases and J by 13 bases, with 18 bases between. This CDR3 has 12 residues. Germline V gene data show CDR1 as SNHLY and CDR2 as FYNNEI. The CDR3 region has the DNA TGTGCCAGCCTCCCCCGGGCGGGATACCAGTTCTTC. Protein: CASLPRAGYQFF.

The chain carries TRBV13 and TRBJ2-1; possible D gene TRBD2, 5 bases. The CDR3 contains 17 residues. V lost 2 bases to trimming and J lost 5 bases, with 19 bases between them. Germline CDR1 and CDR2: PRHDT and FYEKMQ (reference sequence). This chain's CDR3 is CASSLSRGPRLNNEQFF. CDR3 bases: TGTGCCAGCAGCTTAAGCCGCGGGCCCCGCCTAAACAATGAGCAGTTCTTC.

DNA of the CDR3: TGTGCCAGCAACAGCGGCGGGGTAAACACCGGGGAGCTGTTTTTT. It yields the protein CASNSGGVNTGELFF. The rearrangement links TRBV9 to TRBJ2-2, with D possibly matching TRBD2 (6 bases). The germline V gene encodes CDR1 SGDLS and CDR2 YYNGEE. Trimming took off 6 bases at V and 2 bases at J, with 14 bases between the two ends. The CDR3 is 15 residues long.

The gene calls are TRBV27 and TRBJ2-7; possibly TRBD2 for D (5 bases). The CDR3 has 14 amino acids. Germline assignment: CDR1 MNHEY and CDR2 SMNVEV (reference sequence). V dropped 6 bases and J dropped 2 bases, with 14 bases sitting between them. This chain's CDR3 is CASRFAGEPYEQYF. CDR3 coding DNA: TGTGCCAGCAGATTCGCCGGGGAGCCCTACGAGCAGTACTTC.

The rearrangement links TRBV6-5 to TRBJ2-2; D remains unclear. This CDR3 spans 15 amino acids. Germline assignment: CDR1 MNHEY and CDR2 SVGAGI. V shed 4 bases and J shed 2 bases, with 11 bases lying between them. CDR3 nucleotide sequence: TGTGCCAGCAGTTCGCGGCGGAGAAACACCGGGGAGCTGTTTTTT. It specifies CASSSRRRNTGELFF.

The chain uses TRBV7-9 and TRBJ2-1; 10 nucleotides agree with TRBD1. With 5 bases clipped from V and 6 bases from J, the junction kept 7 bases outside the gene matches. Germline CDR1 is SEHNR and CDR2 is FQNEAQ (reference sequence). The length of the CDR3 is 15 residues. The CDR3 region is CASSRGQGDVNEQFF. The CDR3 DNA sequence: TGTGCCAGCAGCCGTGGACAGGGGGATGTCAATGAGCAGTTCTTC.

The V gene is TRBV6-5, the J gene TRBJ2-5, with 10 bases matching TRBD1. This CDR3 region has 14 residues. CDR1 MNHEY and CDR2 SVGAGI come from the germline V gene. The V and J ends lost 8 bases and 4 bases, in that order; junction bases with no gene match: 7. The CDR3 bases are TGTGCCAGCGGCCGGGACAGGGGTTCAGAGACCCAGTACTTC. This sequence encodes CASGRDRGSETQYF.

The chain carries TRBV12-3 or TRBV12-4 and TRBJ2-7; D is undetermined. The CDR3 has 8 residues. CDR3 nucleotides: TGTGCCAGCAGTTTTCTCCTCGTC. This gives the protein CASSFLLV.